This TCR beta chain was sequenced for a study of blood T cell repertoires in COVID-19. Generated by immunoSEQ multiplex PCR, the TCRdb table keeps only in-frame clones and is missing some. Altogether around 76,000 clones are present, around 84% being singletons, with the ten largest covering roughly 0.83%. The length of the CDR3 is 14 residues. Looked up from germline, CDR1 is SGHTA and CDR2 is FQGNSA. Trimming pared 5 bases from V and 7 bases from J, leaving 15 bases between. The clonotype was recovered from a woman in her 70s with acute or convalescent COVID-19. Sequencing input: peripheral blood. The V and J genes are TRBV7-2 and TRBJ2-1; D remains unclear. CDR3 in DNA: TGTGCCAGCAGCCCTAATTACCCCTCAAATGAGCAGTTCTTC. This translates into CASSPNYPSNEQFF. The full variable domain, completed using reference TRBV7-2 and TRBJ2-1, is GAGVSQSPSNKVTEKGKDVELRCDPISGHTALYWYRQSLGQGLEFLIYFQGNSAPDKSGLPSDRFSAERTGGSVSTLTIQRTQQEDSAVYLCASSPNYPSNEQFFGPGTRLTVL.